This T cell receptor beta chain was recovered during a study of blood T cell repertoires in COVID-19 (TCRdb year 2020). As for the study more broadly: Samples from collaborators originated in the United States, Italy and Spain and spanned both the acute and convalescent phases of COVID-19. The repertoires were released in a freely available public database meant as a resource for research on the immune response to SARS-CoV-2. Where available, HLA class I and class II types were taken from metadata supplied by the sample provider and were not determined by assay-based typing. The prospective study material was composed of cDNA or gDNA derived from T cells, B-cell-depleted T cells, or PBMCs. A de-identified subject ID, COVID-19 status, age in years and sex were almost always included in the sample metadata. Deeply sampled blood TCRbeta repertoires from subjects exposed to, actively infected with, or recovered from COVID-19 were included in the dataset. Samples came from the ongoing ImmuneRACE study (first 160 participants) plus 1,254 subjects from 6 global collaborators. What the research found in general, with its limitations: The quantity of clinical and demographic metadata differed by source and by participant and was supplied without curation.

About this clone: The target of this receptor is not known. One end of the junction does not line up with germline, which may come from a read error.

The immunoSEQ Assay, a bias-controlled multiplex PCR, was used to amplify TCRbeta CDR3 regions from genomic DNA. Turning to the authors' computational methods: The number of nucleated cells in each sample was estimated by amplification of reference gene primers within the assay. To quantify the absolute abundance of each unique TCRbeta CDR3 rearrangement, sequence reads were collapsed and filtered. Productive Simpson clonality was computed per sample as the square root of Simpson's diversity index over productive rearrangements. TCRdb mirrors the immuneACCESS table, restricted to in-frame sequences. Some clones are absent from its copies; in checked studies, under half trace to an unresolved V gene, and the reason for the others is unknown. V, J and clone size derive from that table, while D and trimming were established from the DNA sequence. The sample contains fewer than 65,000 clones, around 75% of them found a single time. The ten top clones hold over 25% of the sample.

CDR1 SGDLS and CDR2 YYNGEE were looked up in the germline V gene. Including cysteine and phenylalanine, the CDR3 has 17 amino acids. The read is trimmed to its CDR3 DNA, 51 bases read in frame from base 1. Collaborating institutions collected whole blood in K2EDTA tubes following their own protocols. For TCRbeta analysis, collaborators shipped samples in one of three forms: frozen whole blood, isolated PBMCs, or DNA extracted from either of those sample types. Specimen: peripheral blood. The sequence is built from TRBV9 and TRBJ2-5; 10 central nucleotides agree with TRBD2. This receptor was taken from a human donor in a cohort sampled during active COVID-19. Here is the DNA: TGTGCCCGCAGCGCGGGGGTTAGCGGGGGGTACCAAGAGACCCAGTACTTC. The encoded protein is CARSAGVSGGYQETQYF.